A single sample gave rise to the 25 T cell receptor beta chains below, sequenced in a study of blood T cell repertoires in COVID-19. Clones were sequenced by immunoSEQ multiplex PCR, and TCRdb holds only the in-frame ones, with some missing. The table shows more than 200,000 clones, with 75% to 90% occurring only once. Sequenced input: PBMCs or T cells enriched from blood (not recorded which). These receptors originate from a woman aged 25 to 45 who had recovered from COVID-19.

The J gene is TRBJ1-2, the V gene TRBV7-2, with a tentative D call TRBD1 (5 bases). The V gene's germline CDR1 is SGHTA and CDR2 FQGNSA. V was clipped by 1 base and J by 6 bases, with 9 bases between them. CDR3 length: 13 residues. As DNA, the CDR3 is TGTGCCAGCAGCTTAGATGGGGCGGATGGCTACACCTTC. It translates to CASSLDGADGYTF.

The chain employs TRBV18 and TRBJ2-1, with D possibly being TRBD1 (6 bases). CDR1 is KGHSH and CDR2 is LQKENI in the germline V gene. V lost 2 bases to trimming and J lost 5 bases, with 7 bases between them. The CDR3 is made up of 13 amino acids. CDR3 in amino acids: CASSPRDNNEQFF. CDR3 coding DNA: TGTGCCAGCTCACCAAGGGACAACAATGAGCAGTTCTTC.

The chain has TRBV28 and TRBJ2-6; 7 nucleotides agree with TRBD1. V lost 3 bases and J lost 0; bases outside the gene matches: 11. The CDR3 has 19 amino acids. CDR1 MDHEN and CDR2 SYDVKM come from the germline V gene. Written as DNA, the CDR3 is TGTGCCAGCAGTTTCTTCGACAGGGCCTACCTCTCTGGGGCCAACGTCCTGACTTTC. Its protein product is CASSFFDRAYLSGANVLTF. Full variable domain (remainder filled in from reference TRBV28 and TRBJ2-6): DVKVTQSSRYLVKRTGEKVFLECVQDMDHENMFWYRQDPGLGLRLIYFSYDVKMKEKGDIPEGYSVSREKKERFSLILESASTNQTSMYLCASSFFDRAYLSGANVLTFGAGSRLTVL.

The gene calls are TRBV28 and TRBJ2-4; D not certain. The CDR3 totals 13 residues. V lost 3 bases, J lost 4 bases, and 7 bases lay in between. Germline CDR1 is MDHEN and CDR2 is SYDVKM. CDR3 sequence reads: CASSFTQKNIQYF. The CDR3 nucleotides read TGTGCCAGCAGTTTTACCCAGAAAAACATTCAGTACTTC. The whole variable domain, filled in from reference TRBV28 and TRBJ2-4, reads DVKVTQSSRYLVKRTGEKVFLECVQDMDHENMFWYRQDPGLGLRLIYFSYDVKMKEKGDIPEGYSVSREKKERFSLILESASTNQTSMYLCASSFTQKNIQYFGAGTRLSVL.

This rearrangement joins TRBV6-6 to TRBJ2-7; 11 bases map to TRBD1. The germline gives CDR1 MNHNY, CDR2 SVGAGI (reference sequence). With V trimmed by 5 bases and J by 2 bases, 5 bases remained unmatched. The CDR3 is made up of 15 amino acids. CDR3 DNA: TGTGCCAGCAGTAAACCGGGACAGGGGGCCTACGAGCAGTACTTC. It is translated as CASSKPGQGAYEQYF.

V usage is TRBV30 and J usage is TRBJ2-1; D remains unclear. V dropped 0 bases and J dropped 6 bases, with 9 bases sitting between them. The CDR3 length is 13 residues. Germline lookup yields CDR1 GTSNPN and CDR2 SVGIG (reference sequence). CDR3 DNA: TGTGCCTGGAGTGTGGGCAGAGCCAATGAGCAGTTCTTC. This gives the protein CAWSVGRANEQFF.

J is TRBJ1-5 and V is TRBV7-6; no firm D call. CDR1 is SGHVS and CDR2 is FNYEAQ in the germline V gene. The CDR3 loop spans 13 amino acids. V gave up 1 base and J gave up 10 bases, with 11 bases separating them. CDR3 coding DNA: TGTGCCAGCAGCTTAGATCTGCGGCAACCCCAGCATTTT. Its protein product is CASSLDLRQPQHF.

DNA for the CDR3: TGTGCCAGCAGTTACTCGACGGCCTCCTCGGGGATCGAGCAGTACTTC. The encoded protein is CASSYSTASSGIEQYF. V gene TRBV6-5 combines with J gene TRBJ2-7; a possible D gene is TRBD2 (5 bases). Germline CDR1 is MNHEY and CDR2 is SVGAGI. The V gene lost 0 bases and the J gene lost 6 bases, with 18 bases spanning the gap. The CDR3 length is 16 residues.

The chain couples TRBV9 to TRBJ1-1; D may be TRBD1 (5 bases). V was clipped by 0 bases and J by 1 base, with 13 bases between them. The germline V gene encodes CDR1 SGDLS and CDR2 YYNGEE. The CDR3 has 16 residues. The CDR3 reads CASSVVQGKRNTEAFF. CDR3 nucleotide sequence: TGTGCCAGCAGCGTAGTCCAGGGTAAGAGGAACACTGAAGCTTTCTTT. The complete variable domain, with remaining parts taken from reference TRBV9 and TRBJ1-1, reads DSGVTQTPKHLITATGQRVTLRCSPRSGDLSVYWYQQSLDQGLQFLIQYYNGEERAKGNILERFSAQQFPDLHSELNLSSLELGDSALYFCASSVVQGKRNTEAFFGQGTRLTVV.

This sequence joins TRBV5-1 and TRBJ2-1, with 8 bases matching TRBD2. The V and J ends lost 0 bases and 5 bases, in that order; junction bases with no gene match: 4. The CDR3 consists of 15 residues. Germline CDR1 reads SGHRS; CDR2 reads YFSETQ. CDR3 sequence (DNA): TGCGCCAGCAGCTTGGTAGCGGGAATCGACAATGAGCAGTTCTTC. It encodes CASSLVAGIDNEQFF.

The rearrangement joins TRBV7-9 to TRBJ2-2; no reliable D call. Trimming left V 3 bases short and J 0 bases short, with 8 bases between. This CDR3 contains 15 residues. Germline loops: CDR1 SEHNR, CDR2 FQNEAQ (reference sequence). CDR3 DNA sequence: TGTGCCAGCAGCTTTTATGTCCCGAACACCGGGGAGCTGTTTTTT. Its translation: CASSFYVPNTGELFF.

The J gene is TRBJ1-1, the V gene TRBV28; D is ambiguous. The germline gives CDR1 MDHEN, CDR2 SYDVKM. The CDR3 has 14 residues. Trimming removed 3 bases from V and 8 bases from J, with 16 bases in between. This CDR3 is CASSFPPERVEAFF. The CDR3 DNA is TGTGCCAGCAGTTTTCCCCCGGAGAGGGTAGAAGCTTTCTTT.

This chain links TRBV10-3 with TRBJ2-3, with TRBD1 matching 7 bases. Germline V gene lookup returns CDR1 ENHRY and CDR2 SYGVKD. With 2 bases clipped from V and 3 bases from J, the junction kept 8 bases outside the gene matches. The CDR3 has 16 amino acids. As DNA, the CDR3 is TGTGCCATCAGTGAGCGTGGGGACAGCCCGACAGATACGCAGTATTTT. It codes for CAISERGDSPTDTQYF.

The chain is built from TRBV14 and TRBJ2-1, with 10 bases lining up with TRBD2. Germline CDR1 SGHDN, CDR2 FVKESK. This CDR3 has 15 amino acids. Germline trimming cut 4 bases from V and 2 bases from J; bases unmatched to any gene: 2. The CDR3 DNA follows: TGTGCCAGCAGCCCAACTAGCGGGACCTACAATGAGCAGTTCTTC. Translated: CASSPTSGTYNEQFF.

This clone was observed a single time. This chain joins TRBV7-2 and TRBJ2-7; no clear D gene. V gave up 5 bases and J gave up 0 bases, with 8 bases separating them. This CDR3 has 13 residues. CDR1 and CDR2 from the germline V gene are SGHTA and FQGNSA. The CDR3 reads CASSRVVSYEQYF. In DNA form, the CDR3 reads TGTGCCAGCAGCCGAGTTGTCTCCTACGAGCAGTACTTC.

The J gene is TRBJ2-3, the V gene TRBV7-2; TRBD2 aligns across 10 bases. After removal of 5 bases from V and 5 bases from J, the junction contained 19 bases not matched to a gene. Germline V gene lookup returns CDR1 SGHTA and CDR2 FQGNSA. This CDR3 has 19 residues. The CDR3 DNA follows: TGTGCCAGCAGCCCAGGGGGGGCTTCTAGCGGGAGAGTCGTAGATACGCAGTATTTT. Its translation: CASSPGGASSGRVVDTQYF.

The chain combines TRBV19 with TRBJ1-6; D perhaps matches TRBD1 (6 bases). The length of the CDR3 is 15 residues. Trimming pared 5 bases from V and 7 bases from J, leaving 15 bases between. In germline, CDR1 is LNHDA, CDR2 SQIVND (reference sequence). The CDR3 loop is CASSLSPRGNSPLHF. Written as DNA, the CDR3 is TGTGCCAGTAGTCTTTCTCCCAGGGGCAATTCACCCCTCCACTTT.

The J gene is TRBJ2-5, the V gene TRBV9; D gene ambiguous. There are 14 residues in the CDR3. The V and J ends lost 0 bases and 2 bases respectively, with 8 bases between them. The germline V gene has CDR1 SGDLS and CDR2 YYNGEE. CDR3 DNA: TGTGCCAGCAGCGTAGGGTCAGGACAAGAGACCCAGTACTTC. This sequence encodes CASSVGSGQETQYF.

The V and J genes are TRBV5-4 and TRBJ2-1, with 9 bases fitting TRBD2. The CDR3 totals 16 residues. CDR1 is SGHNT and CDR2 is YYREEE in the germline V gene (reference sequence). With 4 bases clipped from V and 5 bases from J, the junction kept 10 bases outside the gene matches. The chain's CDR3 is CASSPVTGTSHNEQFF. CDR3 in DNA: TGTGCCAGCAGCCCTGTCACCGGGACTAGCCACAATGAGCAGTTCTTC.

V and J are TRBV7-2 and TRBJ2-7; 7 nucleotides agree with TRBD2. Germline-derived CDR1 and CDR2 are SGHTA and FQGNSA. The CDR3 has 14 amino acids. V gave up 5 bases and J gave up 3 bases; unmatched junction bases: 7. The CDR3 sequence: CASSRSGHNYEQYF. CDR3 nucleotides: TGTGCCAGCAGCCGTAGCGGGCACAACTACGAGCAGTACTTC.

The chain employs TRBV4-3 and TRBJ1-1; 8 nucleotides align to TRBD1. Trimming at V came to 5 bases and at J to 7 bases, leaving 9 bases not matched to a gene. The CDR3 consists of 14 residues. Germline CDR1 LGHNA, CDR2 YSLEER. The CDR3: CASSGDRGALEAFF. CDR3 DNA sequence: TGCGCCAGCAGCGGAGACAGGGGTGCGCTTGAAGCTTTCTTT.

V gene TRBV10-2 combines with J gene TRBJ2-2; TRBD2 matches at 7 bases. Germline V gene sequence: CDR1 WSHSY, CDR2 SAAADI. The V and J ends lost 6 bases and 2 bases, in that order; junction bases with no gene match: 0. The CDR3 length is 13 residues. The CDR3 spells CASRGLNTGELFF. The CDR3 DNA sequence: TGCGCCAGCAGGGGACTAAACACCGGGGAGCTGTTTTTT.

The gene calls are TRBV18 and TRBJ1-1; D may be TRBD1 (5 bases). The ends were cut back, 2 bases at V and 4 bases at J, with 20 bases in the middle. The CDR3 totals 17 residues. The germline CDR1 and CDR2 sequences are KGHSH and LQKENI. CDR3 sequence: CASSPRGQRREGTEAFF. The DNA for the CDR3 is TGTGCCAGCTCACCAAGGGGCCAGCGACGTGAAGGCACTGAAGCTTTCTTT.

This chain links TRBV29-1 with TRBJ2-1, with 11 bases lining up with TRBD2. V dropped 3 bases and J dropped 9; count of bases not matched to a gene: 4. Per germline, CDR1 SQVTM and CDR2 ANQGSEA. This CDR3 spans 13 amino acids. The CDR3 nucleotides are TGCAGCGTTGATTTAGCGGGAGGGTCTGAGCAGTTCTTC. It is translated as CSVDLAGGSEQFF.

V and J are TRBV15 and TRBJ2-1; the match to TRBD2 covers 9 bases. Germline V gene data show CDR1 as LNHNV and CDR2 as YYDKDF (reference sequence). This CDR3 contains 16 residues. J lost 4 bases, V lost 8 bases, and 12 bases had no gene match. This CDR3 reads CATGGTSNQNYNEQFF. The CDR3 DNA is TGTGCCACCGGAGGGACTAGCAACCAGAATTACAATGAGCAGTTCTTC.